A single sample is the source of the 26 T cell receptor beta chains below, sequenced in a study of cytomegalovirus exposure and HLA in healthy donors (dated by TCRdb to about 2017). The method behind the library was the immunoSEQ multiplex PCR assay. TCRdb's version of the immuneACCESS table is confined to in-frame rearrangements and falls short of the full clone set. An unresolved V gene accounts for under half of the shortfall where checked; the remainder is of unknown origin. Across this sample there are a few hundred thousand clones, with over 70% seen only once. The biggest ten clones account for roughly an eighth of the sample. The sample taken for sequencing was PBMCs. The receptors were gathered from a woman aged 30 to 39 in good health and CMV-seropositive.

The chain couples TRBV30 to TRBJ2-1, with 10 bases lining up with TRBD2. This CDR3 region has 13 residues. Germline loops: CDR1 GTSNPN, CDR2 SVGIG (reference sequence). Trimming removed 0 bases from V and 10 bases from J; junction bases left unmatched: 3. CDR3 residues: CAWSVGAGGEQFF. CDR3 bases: TGTGCCTGGAGTGTTGGAGCGGGAGGGGAGCAGTTCTTC.

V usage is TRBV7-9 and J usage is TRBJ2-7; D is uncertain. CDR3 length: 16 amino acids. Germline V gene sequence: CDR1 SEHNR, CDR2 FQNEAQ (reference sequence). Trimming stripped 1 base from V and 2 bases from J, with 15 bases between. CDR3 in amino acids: CASSLGVGSPPYEQYF. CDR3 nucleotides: TGTGCCAGCAGCTTAGGTGTCGGGTCCCCGCCCTACGAGCAGTACTTC.

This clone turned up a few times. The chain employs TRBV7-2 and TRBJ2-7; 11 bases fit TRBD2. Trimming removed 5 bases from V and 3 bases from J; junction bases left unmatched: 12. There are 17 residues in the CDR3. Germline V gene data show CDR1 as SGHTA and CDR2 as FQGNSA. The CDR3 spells CASSPRGGLAEYYEQYF. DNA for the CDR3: TGTGCCAGCAGCCCTAGGGGGGGACTAGCGGAATACTACGAGCAGTACTTC.

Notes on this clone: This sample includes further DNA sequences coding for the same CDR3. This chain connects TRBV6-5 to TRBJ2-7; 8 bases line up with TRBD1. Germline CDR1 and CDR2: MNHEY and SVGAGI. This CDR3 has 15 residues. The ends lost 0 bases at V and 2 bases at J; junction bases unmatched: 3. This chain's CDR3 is CASSYSDRGPYEQYF. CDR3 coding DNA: TGTGCCAGCAGTTACTCCGACAGGGGACCCTACGAGCAGTACTTC.

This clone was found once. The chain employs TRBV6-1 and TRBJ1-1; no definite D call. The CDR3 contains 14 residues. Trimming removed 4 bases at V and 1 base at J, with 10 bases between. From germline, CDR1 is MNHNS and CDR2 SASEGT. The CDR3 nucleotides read TGTGCCAGCAGTGGTGACGCCGGGAACACTGAAGCTTTCTTT. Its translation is CASSGDAGNTEAFF.

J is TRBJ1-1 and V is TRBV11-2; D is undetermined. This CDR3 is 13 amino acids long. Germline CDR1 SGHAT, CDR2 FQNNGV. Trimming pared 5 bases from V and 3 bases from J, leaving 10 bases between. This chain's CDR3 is CASSRIGDTEAFF. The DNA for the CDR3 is TGTGCCAGCAGCCGCATCGGGGACACTGAAGCTTTCTTT.

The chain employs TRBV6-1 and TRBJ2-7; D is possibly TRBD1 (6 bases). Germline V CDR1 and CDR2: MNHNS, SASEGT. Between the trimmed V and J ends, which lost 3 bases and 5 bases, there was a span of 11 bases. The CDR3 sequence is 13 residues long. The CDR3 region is CASSEYRANEQYF. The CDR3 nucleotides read TGTGCCAGCAGTGAGTACAGGGCCAACGAGCAGTACTTC.

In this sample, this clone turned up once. DNA of the CDR3: TGTGCCAGCAGCTTAGTAGGTCCAGATACGCAGTATTTT. The encoded protein is CASSLVGPDTQYF. This chain uses TRBV11-3 with TRBJ2-3; the D is unclear. Germline V CDR1 and CDR2: SGHNT, YENEEA. With 1 base removed from V and 4 bases from J, the gap between germline ends came to 6 bases. This CDR3 has 13 residues.

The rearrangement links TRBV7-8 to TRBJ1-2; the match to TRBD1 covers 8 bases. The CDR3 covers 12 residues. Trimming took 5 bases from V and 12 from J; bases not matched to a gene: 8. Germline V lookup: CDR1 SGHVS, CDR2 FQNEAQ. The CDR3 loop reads CASSQIRDRNTF. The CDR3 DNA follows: TGTGCCAGCAGCCAAATCCGGGACAGGAACACCTTC.

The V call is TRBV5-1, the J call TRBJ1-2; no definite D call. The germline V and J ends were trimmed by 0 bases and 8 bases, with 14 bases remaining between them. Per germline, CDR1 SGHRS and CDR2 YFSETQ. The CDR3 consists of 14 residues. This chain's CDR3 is CASSLGTSGEGYTF. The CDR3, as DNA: TGCGCCAGCAGCTTGGGGACCTCCGGGGAAGGCTACACCTTC.

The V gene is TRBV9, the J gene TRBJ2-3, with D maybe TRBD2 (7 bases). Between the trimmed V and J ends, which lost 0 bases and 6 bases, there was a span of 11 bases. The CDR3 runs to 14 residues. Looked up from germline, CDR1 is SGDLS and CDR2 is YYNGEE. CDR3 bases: TGTGCCAGCAGCGTAGGGCGGGGGCAGGATACGCAGTATTTT. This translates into CASSVGRGQDTQYF.

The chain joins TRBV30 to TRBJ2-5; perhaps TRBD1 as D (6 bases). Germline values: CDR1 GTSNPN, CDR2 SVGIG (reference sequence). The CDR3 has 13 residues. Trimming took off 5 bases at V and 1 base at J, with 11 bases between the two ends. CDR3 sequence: CAWGTGIQETQYF. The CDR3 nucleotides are TGTGCCTGGGGAACAGGGATCCAAGAGACCCAGTACTTC.

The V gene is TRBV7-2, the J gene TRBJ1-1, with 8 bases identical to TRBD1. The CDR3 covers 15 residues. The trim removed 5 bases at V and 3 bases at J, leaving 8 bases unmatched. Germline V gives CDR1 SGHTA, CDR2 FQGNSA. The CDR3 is CASSRRQGSDTEAFF. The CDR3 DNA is TGTGCCAGCAGCCGTCGACAGGGGTCGGACACTGAAGCTTTCTTT. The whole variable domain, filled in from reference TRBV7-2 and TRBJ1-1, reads GAGVSQSPSNKVTEKGKDVELRCDPISGHTALYWYRQSLGQGLEFLIYFQGNSAPDKSGLPSDRFSAERTGGSVSTLTIQRTQQEDSAVYLCASSRRQGSDTEAFFGQGTRLTVV.

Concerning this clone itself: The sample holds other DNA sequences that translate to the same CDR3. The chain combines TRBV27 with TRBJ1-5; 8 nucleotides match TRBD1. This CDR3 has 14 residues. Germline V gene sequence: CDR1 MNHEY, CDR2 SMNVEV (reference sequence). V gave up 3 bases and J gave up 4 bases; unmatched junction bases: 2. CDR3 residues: CASSFTGGNQPQHF. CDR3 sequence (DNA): TGTGCCAGCAGTTTTACAGGGGGTAATCAGCCCCAGCATTTT.

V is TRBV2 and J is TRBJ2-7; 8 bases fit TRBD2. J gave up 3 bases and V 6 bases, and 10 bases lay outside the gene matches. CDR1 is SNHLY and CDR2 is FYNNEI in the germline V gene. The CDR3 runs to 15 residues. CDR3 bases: TGTGCCAGCAGCCAAACTAGCGGCCGATTCTACGAGCAGTACTTC. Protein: CASSQTSGRFYEQYF.

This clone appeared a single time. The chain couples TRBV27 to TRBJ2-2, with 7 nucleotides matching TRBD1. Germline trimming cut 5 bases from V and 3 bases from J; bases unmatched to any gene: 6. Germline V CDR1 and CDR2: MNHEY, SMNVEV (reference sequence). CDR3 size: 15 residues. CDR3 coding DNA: TGTGCCAGCAGTAAGCCGGGACAGTACACCGGGGAGCTGTTTTTT. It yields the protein CASSKPGQYTGELFF.

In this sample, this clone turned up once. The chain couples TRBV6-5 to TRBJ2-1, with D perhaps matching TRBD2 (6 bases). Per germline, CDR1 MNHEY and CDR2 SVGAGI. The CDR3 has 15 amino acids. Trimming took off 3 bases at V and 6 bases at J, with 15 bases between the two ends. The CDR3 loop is CASSYLLSGPNEQFF. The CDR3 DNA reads TGTGCCAGCAGTTATTTACTTAGCGGCCCCAATGAGCAGTTCTTC.

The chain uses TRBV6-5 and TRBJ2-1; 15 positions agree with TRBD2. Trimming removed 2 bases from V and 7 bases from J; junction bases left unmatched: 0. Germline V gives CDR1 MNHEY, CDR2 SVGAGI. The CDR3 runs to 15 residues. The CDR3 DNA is TGTGCCAGCAGTTACGGACTAGCGGGAGGGAATGAGCAGTTCTTC. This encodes CASSYGLAGGNEQFF.

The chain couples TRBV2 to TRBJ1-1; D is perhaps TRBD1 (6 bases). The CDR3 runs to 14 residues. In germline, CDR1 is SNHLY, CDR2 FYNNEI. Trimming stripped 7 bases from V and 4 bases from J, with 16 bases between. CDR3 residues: CASISHRESTEAFF. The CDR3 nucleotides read TGTGCCAGCATCAGTCACAGGGAATCCACTGAAGCTTTCTTT.

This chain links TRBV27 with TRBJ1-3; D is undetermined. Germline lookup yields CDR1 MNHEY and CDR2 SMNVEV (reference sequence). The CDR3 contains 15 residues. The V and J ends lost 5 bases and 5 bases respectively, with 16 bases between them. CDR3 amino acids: CASSLISGARNTIYF. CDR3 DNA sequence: TGTGCCAGCAGTCTTATTTCGGGAGCAAGAAACACCATATATTTT.

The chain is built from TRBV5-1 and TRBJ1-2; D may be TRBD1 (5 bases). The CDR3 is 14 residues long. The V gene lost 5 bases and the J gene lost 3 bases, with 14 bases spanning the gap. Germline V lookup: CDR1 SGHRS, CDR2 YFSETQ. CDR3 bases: TGCGCCAGCAGGACAGTTGAGGGTGACTATGGCTACACCTTC. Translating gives CASRTVEGDYGYTF. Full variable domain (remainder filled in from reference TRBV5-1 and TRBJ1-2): KAGVTQTPRYLIKTRGQQVTLSCSPISGHRSVSWYQQTPGQGLQFLFEYFSETQRNKGNFPGRFSGRQFSNSRSEMNVSTLELGDSALYLCASRTVEGDYGYTFGSGTRLTVV.

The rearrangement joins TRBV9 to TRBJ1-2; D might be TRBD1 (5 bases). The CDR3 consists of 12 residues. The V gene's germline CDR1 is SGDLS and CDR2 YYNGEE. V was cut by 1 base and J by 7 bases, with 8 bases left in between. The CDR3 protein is CASSVSGLGYTF. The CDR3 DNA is TGTGCCAGCAGCGTATCAGGGCTTGGCTACACCTTC.

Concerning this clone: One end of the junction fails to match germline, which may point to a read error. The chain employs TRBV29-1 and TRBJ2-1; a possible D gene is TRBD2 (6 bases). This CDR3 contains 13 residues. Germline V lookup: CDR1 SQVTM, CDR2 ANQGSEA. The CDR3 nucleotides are TGCAGCGTTCAAGAGCGGGCCTACAATGAGCAGTTCTTC. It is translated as CSVQERAYNEQFF.

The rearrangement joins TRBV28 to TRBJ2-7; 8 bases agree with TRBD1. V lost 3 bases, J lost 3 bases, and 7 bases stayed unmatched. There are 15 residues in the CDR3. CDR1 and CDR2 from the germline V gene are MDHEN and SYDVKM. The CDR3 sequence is CASSFPTGVLYEQYF. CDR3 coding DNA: TGTGCCAGCAGTTTTCCGACAGGGGTTCTCTACGAGCAGTACTTC. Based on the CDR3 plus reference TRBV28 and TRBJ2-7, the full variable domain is DVKVTQSSRYLVKRTGEKVFLECVQDMDHENMFWYRQDPGLGLRLIYFSYDVKMKEKGDIPEGYSVSREKKERFSLILESASTNQTSMYLCASSFPTGVLYEQYFGPGTRLTVT.

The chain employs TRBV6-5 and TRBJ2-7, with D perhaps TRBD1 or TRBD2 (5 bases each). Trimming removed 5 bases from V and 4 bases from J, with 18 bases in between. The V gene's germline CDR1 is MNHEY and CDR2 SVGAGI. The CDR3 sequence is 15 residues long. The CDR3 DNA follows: TGTGCCAGCAGTAACCACCTGGGGACGGAGTACGAGCAGTACTTC. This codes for CASSNHLGTEYEQYF.

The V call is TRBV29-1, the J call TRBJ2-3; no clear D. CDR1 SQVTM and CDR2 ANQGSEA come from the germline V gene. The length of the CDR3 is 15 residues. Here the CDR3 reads CIIRTGEDGTDTQYF. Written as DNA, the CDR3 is TGCATCATTCGAACTGGCGAGGACGGCACAGATACGCAGTATTTT.